Presented here are 17 T cell receptor beta chains from one specimen sequenced in a study of cytomegalovirus exposure and HLA in healthy donors. It was with 60 Vbeta and 13 Jbeta primers that the PCR ran. Assay: immunoSEQ multiplex PCR; the TCRdb copy retains only in-frame clones and omits some. This table holds 150,000 to 200,000 clones, approximately 79% found once. Sequences were obtained from PBMCs. The receptors shown here come from a man aged 45-60 years in good health and CMV-seropositive.

J is TRBJ1-5 and V is TRBV29-1, with 7 bases aligning to TRBD1. The V gene end was trimmed by 5 bases and the J gene end by 1 base; junction bases not matched to a gene: 2. This CDR3 is 13 amino acids long. The germline gives CDR1 SQVTM, CDR2 ANQGSEA. The CDR3 loop is CSVQGGSNQPQHF. The DNA for the CDR3 is TGCAGCGTTCAGGGGGGCAGCAATCAGCCCCAGCATTTT.

The genes are TRBV10-3 and TRBJ2-3; TRBD1 matches at 8 bases. With 4 bases clipped from V and 3 bases from J, the junction kept 12 bases outside the gene matches. The CDR3 runs 17 residues. From germline, CDR1 is ENHRY and CDR2 SYGVKD. The CDR3 here is CAISGPRRTGKTDTQYF. The CDR3 nucleotides are TGTGCCATCAGTGGCCCAAGACGGACAGGGAAGACAGATACGCAGTATTTT.

The gene calls are TRBV2 and TRBJ2-3, with D perhaps matching TRBD1 (6 bases). The CDR3 runs to 15 residues. Germline CDR1 is SNHLY and CDR2 is FYNNEI. The V and J ends lost 3 bases and 2 bases respectively, with 12 bases between them. CDR3 in amino acids: CASSEFRDTTDTQYF. In DNA, the CDR3 is TGTGCCAGCAGTGAGTTCCGGGACACCACAGATACGCAGTATTTT.

The sample holds a few counts of this clone. This chain uses TRBV15 with TRBJ2-3; D uncertain. The CDR3 has 14 amino acids. CDR1 is LNHNV and CDR2 is YYDKDF in the germline V gene (reference sequence). Trimming removed 1 base from V and 2 bases from J, with 7 bases in between. CDR3 nucleotide sequence: TGTGCCACCAGCAGAGGGCCGAACACAGATACGCAGTATTTT. It translates to CATSRGPNTDTQYF.

This chain connects TRBV23-1 to TRBJ1-5, with 7 bases that match TRBD1. TRBV23-1 is noted as an ORF with a role that remains uncertain. The ends lost 4 bases at V and 6 bases at J; junction bases unmatched: 15. The CDR3 has 17 residues. This chain's CDR3 is CASSPYSRDSLVQPQHF. The CDR3 DNA reads TGCGCCAGCAGTCCATACTCCCGGGACAGCCTTGTTCAGCCCCAGCATTTT.

This chain uses TRBV4-1 with TRBJ1-4, with 7 bases identical to TRBD1. V dropped 4 bases and J dropped 4; count of bases not matched to a gene: 6. CDR1 and CDR2 (germline): MGHRA, YSYEKL. The CDR3 extends over 15 amino acids. The CDR3 DNA follows: TGCGCCAGCAGCCCGACAGGGCCAAGTAATGAAAAACTGTTTTTT. Translation gives CASSPTGPSNEKLFF.

The rearrangement uses TRBV19 and TRBJ1-5; 9 bases map to TRBD1. Looked up from germline, CDR1 is LNHDA and CDR2 is SQIVND (reference sequence). This CDR3 spans 17 amino acids. V gave up 4 bases and J gave up 7 bases; unmatched junction bases: 14. CDR3 nucleotide sequence: TGTGCCAGTAGTACCCCTCGGACAGGGGAGACGGTGCAGCCCCAGCATTTT. This sequence encodes CASSTPRTGETVQPQHF.

The chain combines TRBV15 with TRBJ1-5; the match to TRBD1 covers 7 bases. Germline loops: CDR1 LNHNV, CDR2 YYDKDF (reference sequence). The V gene end was trimmed by 3 bases and the J gene end by 4 bases; junction bases not matched to a gene: 6. The CDR3 is made up of 15 amino acids. The CDR3 coding sequence is TGTGCCACCAGCAGGGTGACAGGGATGAATCAGCCCCAGCATTTT. Protein product: CATSRVTGMNQPQHF.

Comments on this clone: A junction end diverges from the germline sequence, so it may reflect a read error. The rearrangement uses TRBV27 and TRBJ1-2, with a weak D call TRBD1 (6 bases). This CDR3 contains 16 residues. Per the germline V gene, CDR1 is MNHEY and CDR2 is SMNVEV (reference sequence). The DNA for the CDR3 is TGTACCAGCAGTAGCAGGGGAATAATGCAGTACTATGGCTACACCTTC. It codes for CTSSSRGIMQYYGYTF.

This clone has a single count. The J gene is TRBJ1-5, the V gene TRBV5-1; 7 bases align to TRBD1. The CDR3 spans 16 residues. Germline CDR1 is SGHRS and CDR2 is YFSETQ. V trimming: 2 bases; J trimming: 7 bases; junction bases outside the gene matches: 12. DNA of the CDR3: TGCGCCAGCAGCTTTCAGGAGGGGGCGCAGGGGCAGCCCCAGCATTTT. It specifies CASSFQEGAQGQPQHF.

The chain is built from TRBV7-2 and TRBJ1-5; D unresolved. The CDR3 totals 14 residues. From germline, CDR1 is SGHTA and CDR2 FQGNSA. The germline V and J ends were trimmed by 1 base and 2 bases, with 6 bases remaining between them. CDR3 nucleotides: TGTGCCAGCAGCTTAGTGGAGGGCAATCAGCCCCAGCATTTT. Amino acid sequence: CASSLVEGNQPQHF.

This rearrangement joins TRBV19 to TRBJ1-1; no clear D gene. With 8 bases removed from V and 4 bases from J, the gap between germline ends came to 23 bases. CDR1 and CDR2 from the germline V gene are LNHDA and SQIVND (reference sequence). CDR3 length: 16 amino acids. CDR3 in DNA: TGTGCCAGTGCACTCTACGGCTCGGCGCGGGGCACTGAAGCTTTCTTT. As protein: CASALYGSARGTEAFF.

In its sample, this clone ranks as medium-sized (0.01 to 0.1%). The chain uses TRBV4-1 and TRBJ2-1, with 11 bases aligning to TRBD1. The CDR3 is 16 amino acids. The V gene end was trimmed by 1 base and the J gene end by 7 bases; junction bases not matched to a gene: 6. Looked up from germline, CDR1 is MGHRA and CDR2 is YSYEKL. This CDR3 reads CASSQAGQGAGNEQFF. The CDR3 nucleotides are TGCGCCAGCAGCCAAGCCGGACAGGGGGCTGGGAATGAGCAGTTCTTC.

The gene calls are TRBV18 and TRBJ1-2, with 10 bases matching TRBD1. CDR1 and CDR2 from the germline V gene are KGHSH and LQKENI. The J segment lost 3 bases and the V segment lost 2 bases, leaving 3 bases of the junction unmatched. There are 15 residues in the CDR3. The CDR3 DNA sequence: TGTGCCAGCTCACCAGCCGGGACAGGGGACTATGGCTACACCTTC. Protein: CASSPAGTGDYGYTF. Full variable domain (remainder filled in from reference TRBV18 and TRBJ1-2): NAGVMQNPRHLVRRRGQEARLRCSPMKGHSHVYWYRQLPEEGLKFMVYLQKENIIDESGMPKERFSAEFPKEGPSILRIQQVVRGDSAAYFCASSPAGTGDYGYTFGSGTRLTVV.

The V and J genes are TRBV7-3 and TRBJ2-5; TRBD2 agrees at 11 bases. Germline-derived CDR1 and CDR2 are SGHTA and FQGTGA. J was trimmed by 2 bases and V by 5 bases; bases with no gene match: 7. CDR3 length equals 16 residues. DNA for the CDR3: TGTGCCAGCAGCCAGTGGTTAGCGGGGGGGCAAGAGACCCAGTACTTC. Its translation is CASSQWLAGGQETQYF.

DNA for the CDR3: TGTGCCAGCAGCAAACCGGGACTAGCGAACACCGGGGAGCTGTTTTTT. Its protein is CASSKPGLANTGELFF. The chain joins TRBV7-6 to TRBJ2-2; 8 bases align to TRBD2. The germline V gene encodes CDR1 SGHVS and CDR2 FNYEAQ. V was pared by 5 bases and J by 0 bases, with 5 bases of the junction left unmatched. The CDR3 runs 16 residues.

This chain joins TRBV7-9 and TRBJ2-3, with a weak D call TRBD2 (5 bases). Trimming took off 10 bases at V and 5 bases at J, with 19 bases between the two ends. Looked up from germline, CDR1 is SEHNR and CDR2 is FQNEAQ (reference sequence). CDR3 size: 14 residues. The CDR3 reads CAIPRERSGDTQYF. CDR3 DNA sequence: TGTGCCATTCCCCGGGAACGGAGTGGAGATACGCAGTATTTT.